What follows are 6 T cell receptor beta chains derived from one specimen sequenced in a study of T cells in women clearing cervical HPV infection. Assay: immunoSEQ multiplex PCR; the TCRdb copy retains only in-frame clones and omits some. The ten most abundant clones cover 6.5% to 8% of a sample with approximately 31,000 clones. The specimen sequenced was blood buffy coat. The receptor set was obtained from a woman aged 18 to 69 with a cervical HPV16 infection that either progressed to CIN3+ or cleared (not recorded which).

Notes on this clone: The observed sequence ends 3 residues before the CDR3 terminus, with the missing tail filled in from the germline J gene. The chain employs TRBV20-1 and TRBJ2-7; 13 bases match TRBD2. Looked up from germline, CDR1 is DFQATT and CDR2 is SNEGSKA (reference sequence). J was trimmed by 4 bases and V by 6 bases; bases with no gene match: 6. The CDR3 has 14 residues. The covered CDR3 bases are TGCAGTGCCCCCGGGACTAGCGGGATTTACGAG. This gives the protein CSAPGTSGIYE. The whole CDR3 sequence is CSAPGTSGIYEQYF.

Concerning this clone: The missing CDR3 end, 3 residues past where the read stops, is filled in from the germline J gene. The chain has TRBV20-1 and TRBJ2-7; 10 bases are shared with TRBD2. The CDR3 is 20 residues long. Looked up from germline, CDR1 is DFQATT and CDR2 is SNEGSKA (reference sequence). Unmatched junction bases numbered 18, after V lost 0 bases and J lost 1 base. This CDR3 reads CSARDLLGVAGGLGSYEQYF. CDR3 DNA (partial): TGCAGTGCTAGAGATCTTTTGGGAGTAGCGGGAGGACTTGGTTCCTACGAG.

As concerns this clone: The junction departs from the called germline gene at one end, perhaps through a read error. The CDR3 end falls 3 residues outside the read, so it is completed with the germline J gene. The same CDR3 is also encoded by other DNA sequences in this sample. The chain carries TRBV7-9 and TRBJ1-3, with a tentative D call TRBD1 (5 bases). The CDR3 extends over 15 amino acids. Germline V gene data show CDR1 as SEHNR and CDR2 as FQNEAQ (reference sequence). The CDR3 reads CASSWTPRSGNTIYF. The sequenced CDR3 bases are TGTGCCAGCAGCTGGACACCCCGCTCTGGAAACACG. Together with reference TRBV7-9 and TRBJ1-3, the CDR3 gives the full variable domain: DTGVSQNPRHKITKRGQNVTFRCDPISEHNRLYWYRQTLGQGPEFLTYFQNEAQLEKSRLLSDRFSAERPKGSFSTLEIQRTEQGDSAMYLCASSWTPRSGNTIYFGEGSWLTVV.

With respect to this clone: Read sequence stops 3 residues before the CDR3 end, and the germline J gene provides the missing end. The rearrangement uses TRBV19 and TRBJ2-3, with a possible D match to TRBD2 (7 bases). The germline V gene has CDR1 LNHDA and CDR2 SQIVND (reference sequence). This CDR3 has 14 residues. Trimming pared 0 bases from V and 5 bases from J, leaving 9 bases between. The CDR3 loop is CASSIDGGLDTQYF. Partial CDR3 DNA: TGTGCCAGTAGTATAGACGGGGGGCTAGATACG.

A word on this clone: The missing CDR3 end, 3 residues past where the read stops, is filled in from the germline J gene. The genes are TRBV19 and TRBJ1-3, with unresolved D. V lost 7 bases and J 2 bases, leaving 21 bases between the germline ends. Germline values: CDR1 LNHDA, CDR2 SQIVND (reference sequence). The CDR3 consists of 17 residues. The CDR3 bases that were read are TGTGCCAGTACTTCTCGGAGGACTGCCGTGGCTGGAAACACC. It is translated as CASTSRRTAVAGNT. The CDR3 in its entirety is CASTSRRTAVAGNTIYF.

The part of the CDR3 DNA that was read is TGCGCCAGCAGGACCGGGACAGGGGGCCTCTGGGGC. Its protein is CASRTGTGGLWG. The entire CDR3 reads CASRTGTGGLWGYTF. J is TRBJ1-2 and V is TRBV5-1; 12 bases map to TRBD1. The read is 3 residues too short to cover the CDR3 end, so that end is filled in from the germline J gene. The germline V gene has CDR1 SGHRS and CDR2 YFSETQ. The CDR3 spans 15 residues.